This T cell receptor beta chain was identified in a study of T cell responses to AZD1222 COVID-19 vaccine. Study-wide results and caveats: Samples come after the peak T cell response, not at day 14. Clonal diversity may have been underestimated in mostly white British donors. Nearly half of unique spike-specific TCRs reportedly avoided B.1.351 and B.1.1.7 mutated regions. Rises in breadth and depth of Spike-specific TCRs came after two AZD1222 doses.

With regard to this clone: Its antigen is not known.

The CDR3 extends over 16 amino acids. V was pared by 2 bases and J by 6 bases, with 9 bases of the junction left unmatched. Germline CDR1 and CDR2: MDHEN and SYDVKM. Method: immunoSEQ multiplex PCR; TCRdb's copy keeps in-frame clones and lacks some. The data contain about 160,000 clones, 92% of them seen just once; the ten biggest clones take up 4.4%. This clonotype originated in an adult in good health. This sequence joins TRBV28 and TRBJ2-3; 9 nucleotides line up with TRBD2. The sample in question was peripheral blood, obtained on day 0 of MenACWY control vaccination. Here the CDR3 DNA reads TGTGCCAGCAGTTTACTTCCTAGCGGGGTCCCGGATACGCAGTATTTT. Protein: CASSLLPSGVPDTQYF.